The present T cell receptor beta chain was sequenced within a study of cytomegalovirus exposure and HLA in healthy donors. General observations from the study: The authors excluded some V segments, including TRBV6-2 and TRBV6-3, as indistinguishable.

PCR employed 60 Vbeta and 13 Jbeta primers. Clones were sequenced by immunoSEQ multiplex PCR, and TCRdb holds only the in-frame ones, with some missing. The data hold some 200,000 clones, with approximately 85% observed a single time. V lost 0 bases and J 2 bases, leaving 10 bases between the germline ends. The CDR3 is 15 residues long. Germline CDR1 and CDR2: MNHEY and SVGAGI. Of note for this clone: The antigen remains unidentified.

This TCR was recovered from a girl aged 10-17 years in good health and CMV-seropositive. The sequenced material came from PBMCs. V and J are TRBV6-5 and TRBJ1-2; possibly TRBD1 for D (5 bases). CDR3 coding DNA: TGTGCCAGCAGTTACTCGAAAGGGGCAAACTATGGCTACACCTTC. Encoded protein: CASSYSKGANYGYTF.